These T cell receptor beta chains were read from a single sample in a study of T cell repertoires in cytomegalovirus infection. MiXCR was run by TCRdb on the reads, yielding one entry per CDR3 protein. The sample lists a few hundred thousand distinct CDR3 sequences; roughly 15% were seen once. The sample was PBMCs. All receptors derive from a human donor in good health (CMV status not recorded). Some clones in this sample may be carry-over from other donors' samples. CDR3s leave out the opening cysteine and the closing phenylalanine or tryptophan. Each record gives: V gene, J gene, CDR3 protein.

v_call: TRBV7-2
j_call: TRBJ2-1
cdr3_aa: ASVGPTSYNEQF

v_call: TRBV19
j_call: TRBJ1-5
cdr3_aa: ASSIRGQAYQPQH

v_call: TRBV19
j_call: TRBJ1-1
cdr3_aa: ASSIQGWDTEAF

v_call: TRBV20-1
j_call: TRBJ1-1
cdr3_aa: TGQENTEAF

v_call: TRBV19
j_call: TRBJ1-1
cdr3_aa: ASSLQVPNTEAF

v_call: TRBV5-1
j_call: TRBJ2-5
cdr3_aa: ASSSGPVIETQY

v_call: TRBV7-2
j_call: TRBJ2-7
cdr3_aa: ASSLGGSARTYEQY

v_call: TRBV11-3
j_call: TRBJ2-1
cdr3_aa: ASSLGGRSGVYNEQF

v_call: TRBV7-3
j_call: TRBJ1-1
cdr3_aa: ASRLGAGETEAF

v_call: TRBV5-3
j_call: TRBJ2-3
cdr3_aa: ASSLIFGDTQY